This T cell receptor beta chain appears in the sequencing data of a study of CD8 T cells in Susac syndrome. Roughly 0.45 to 1 ug RNA was reverse transcribed with random hexamers. TCR beta CDR3 was amplified by immunoSEQ covering 54 Vbeta and 13 Jbeta. TCRdb analysed the immunoSEQ multiplex PCR reads with MiXCR anew, one entry per CDR3 protein. The data show approximately 160,000 distinct CDR3 sequences, with under 95% seen just once and about 0.073% held by the top ten. While serving as controls, healthy donors were matched for age and sex. The CD8+ and CD4+ T cells were isolated magnetically using a negative isolation approach, whereas the TEMRA cells were enriched by FACS. The germline V gene encodes CDR1 SNHLY and CDR2 FYNNEI. V lost 1 base and J lost 1, with 14 bases in between. CDR3 size: 17 residues.

This chain links TRBV2 with TRBJ1-3; D is undetermined. The clonotype was recovered from a human donor in good health. Sequencing was carried out using CD4+ T cells from PBMCs. The CDR3 loop reads CASSEVQLGISGNTIYF. CDR3 nucleotide sequence: TGTGCCAGCAGTGAAGTTCAGTTGGGAATTTCTGGAAACACCATATATTTT.